A single sample gave rise to the 17 T cell receptor beta chains below, sequenced in a study of T cell repertoires in cytomegalovirus infection (dated by TCRdb to about 2019). TCRdb names Illumina HiSeq 1500 as the instrument used. The public reads were reanalyzed by TCRdb: fastp trimming at Q25, MiXCR alignment, in-frame beta chains only. Every CDR3 protein is listed once, alongside the most common genes and DNA of its rows. This sample has about 740,000 distinct CDR3 sequences in its table, and less than 40% of those were observed once. Under 3.5% of the sample rests with the top ten. Sample: PBMCs. The receptor set was obtained from a human donor in good health (CMV status not recorded). Some clones in this sample may be carry-over from other donors' samples.

This clonotype showed up just a few times. The chain couples TRBV10-3 to TRBJ2-5, with 13 positions matching TRBD2. The V segment lost 0 bases and the J segment 4 bases; nucleotides outside the gene matches: 5. The CDR3 is 17 residues long. Germline V gene data show CDR1 as ENHRY and CDR2 as SYGVKD. CDR3 protein: CAISESGLAGEIETQYF. CDR3 bases: TGTGCCATCAGTGAGTCAGGACTAGCGGGAGAGATAGAGACCCAGTACTTC.

The chain links TRBV2 to TRBJ2-1; TRBD2 agrees at 10 bases. Germline-derived CDR1 and CDR2 are SNHLY and FYNNEI. The CDR3 length is 16 residues. V gave up 6 bases and J gave up 6 bases; unmatched junction bases: 11. The CDR3 bases are TGTGCCAGCAGGGAGTCCCTAGCGGGAGTTGTCAATGAGCAGTTCTTC. It specifies CASRESLAGVVNEQFF.

V usage is TRBV20-1 and J usage is TRBJ1-2; no firm D call. The V gene's germline CDR1 is DFQATT and CDR2 SNEGSKA (reference sequence). V was clipped by 6 bases and J by 3 bases, with 17 bases between them. This CDR3 is 14 amino acids long. This chain's CDR3 is CSALRQVEYYGYTF. CDR3 nucleotide sequence: TGCAGTGCCCTGAGGCAGGTTGAGTACTATGGCTACACCTTC.

The CDR3 is CSVNSPQFF. DNA for the CDR3: TGCAGCGTTAATAGCCCGCAGTTCTTC. The chain combines TRBV29-1 with TRBJ2-1; D not certain. V was trimmed by 5 bases and J by 12 bases, leaving 8 bases between them. Germline assignment: CDR1 SQVTM and CDR2 ANQGSEA. This CDR3 has 9 amino acids.

This clonotype appeared a few times. The chain carries TRBV28 and TRBJ1-1; the D is unclear. The germline gives CDR1 MDHEN, CDR2 SYDVKM. The CDR3 extends over 16 amino acids. The germline V and J ends were trimmed by 9 bases and 0 bases, with 20 bases remaining between them. CDR3 in amino acids: CARVKGGEYVNTEAFF. The CDR3 DNA is TGTGCCAGGGTCAAGGGCGGAGAATACGTGAACACTGAAGCTTTCTTT.

The V call is TRBV28, the J call TRBJ2-3; tentatively, D is TRBD1 (5 bases). CDR3 size: 15 residues. Per germline, CDR1 MDHEN and CDR2 SYDVKM. V was cut by 10 bases and J by 2 bases, with 19 bases left in between. CDR3 coding DNA: TGTGCCACTCGACAGCTAAGTTTATCCACAGATACGCAGTATTTT. This translates into CATRQLSLSTDTQYF.

This clonotype was seen only once. This likely comes from a read error, as the CDR3 has no conserved phenylalanine or tryptophan at its end. In DNA, the CDR3 is TGTGCCAGCAGCGTTAGCGGAACCGACTACAATGAGCAGTTCTTG. Amino acid sequence: CASSVSGTDYNEQFL. The chain combines TRBV7-6 with TRBJ2-1; perhaps TRBD2 as D (6 bases). This CDR3 has 15 amino acids. Germline V lookup: CDR1 SGHVS, CDR2 FNYEAQ. Trimming cost V 5 bases and J 3 bases, with 14 bases left between them.

This clonotype has a handful of counts. This sequence joins TRBV6-4 and TRBJ2-1; tentative D call: TRBD1 (6 bases). The CDR3 totals 14 residues. In germline, CDR1 is MRHNA, CDR2 SNTAGT. Trimming cost V 6 bases and J 8 bases, with 17 bases left between them. This CDR3 reads CASSRDTGAHEQFF. CDR3 sequence (DNA): TGTGCCAGCAGCCGGGACACCGGGGCCCATGAGCAGTTCTTC.

The V gene is TRBV12-3 or TRBV12-4, the J gene TRBJ1-1; D is perhaps TRBD1 (6 bases). The CDR3 has 16 residues. V shed 3 bases and J shed 4 bases, with 18 bases lying between them. The CDR3 coding sequence is TGTGCCAGCAGTTTGGGGGGCCGCGGTTTGGGCACTGAAGCTTTCTTT. As protein: CASSLGGRGLGTEAFF.

The chain employs TRBV6-8 and TRBJ2-5, with D tentatively TRBD2 (5 bases). V was cut by 7 bases and J by 1 base, with 16 bases left in between. CDR3 size: 15 residues. CDR1 MNHGY and CDR2 SAAAGT come from the germline V gene. In DNA, the CDR3 is TGTGCCAGCACCAGAACTAGAGGCGTCCAAGAGACCCAGTACTTC. Encoded protein: CASTRTRGVQETQYF.

The chain is built from TRBV7-9 and TRBJ2-7; perhaps D is TRBD1 or TRBD2 (5 bases each). The V end lost 3 bases, the J end lost 7 bases, and 10 bases lay between the germline ends. This CDR3 spans 12 amino acids. CDR1 is SEHNR and CDR2 is FQNEAQ in the germline V gene (reference sequence). CDR3 in DNA: TGTGCCAGCAGCTTTAGCGCAGGGGAGCAGTACTTC. This translates into CASSFSAGEQYF.

The rearrangement joins TRBV12-3 or TRBV12-4 to TRBJ2-1, with D possibly TRBD2 on 5 matching bases. Trimming left V 10 bases short and J 4 bases short, with 11 bases between. The CDR3 totals 12 residues. CDR3 nucleotide sequence: TGTGCCATTAGCGAAAAATACAATGAGCAGTTCTTC. Its translation: CAISEKYNEQFF.

V usage is TRBV12-3 or TRBV12-4 and J usage is TRBJ1-4; TRBD1 might be the D (5 bases). Deletions cut 6 bases from V and 7 bases from J, with 18 bases between. The CDR3 spans 15 residues. CDR3: CASSHLTVVGEKLFF. CDR3 nucleotide sequence: TGTGCCAGCAGCCACTTGACAGTCGTGGGTGAAAAACTGTTTTTT.

The table lists this clonotype with a few counts. The chain links TRBV19 to TRBJ1-1, with D perhaps TRBD1 (5 bases). The CDR3 extends over 13 amino acids. Trimming took 3 bases from V and 6 from J, leaving 11 bases between them. Germline assignment: CDR1 LNHDA and CDR2 SQIVND (reference sequence). The CDR3 sequence is CASSIGRDAEAFF. The CDR3 DNA reads TGTGCCAGTAGTATCGGCAGGGACGCTGAAGCTTTCTTT.

The chain uses TRBV5-1 and TRBJ2-1; 16 bases map to TRBD2. Trimming cost V 4 bases and J 4 bases; bases outside gene matches: 11. This CDR3 spans 19 amino acids. Germline V gene data show CDR1 as SGHRS and CDR2 as YFSETQ. CDR3 sequence: CASSPGLAGGPKMYNEQFF. The CDR3 DNA follows: TGCGCCAGCAGCCCGGGACTAGCGGGGGGGCCTAAAATGTACAATGAGCAGTTCTTC.

A single count supports this clonotype. The chain joins TRBV13 to TRBJ2-2, with 9 bases fitting TRBD1. Germline V gene lookup returns CDR1 PRHDT and CDR2 FYEKMQ (reference sequence). CDR3 length equals 16 residues. The V segment lost 5 bases and the J segment 7 bases; nucleotides outside the gene matches: 11. The CDR3 here is CASSEPGQGRGGELFF. DNA for the CDR3: TGTGCCAGCAGCGAACCGGGACAGGGTAGGGGCGGGGAGCTGTTTTTT.

V is TRBV6-2 or TRBV6-3 and J is TRBJ2-2, with D possibly matching TRBD2 (5 bases). In germline, CDR1 is MNHEY, CDR2 SVGEGT. Between the trimmed V and J ends, which lost 3 bases and 5 bases, there was a span of 10 bases. CDR3 length equals 14 residues. The CDR3 loop is CASSYGERTGELFF. CDR3 bases: TGTGCCAGCAGTTATGGGGAGCGAACCGGGGAGCTGTTTTTT.